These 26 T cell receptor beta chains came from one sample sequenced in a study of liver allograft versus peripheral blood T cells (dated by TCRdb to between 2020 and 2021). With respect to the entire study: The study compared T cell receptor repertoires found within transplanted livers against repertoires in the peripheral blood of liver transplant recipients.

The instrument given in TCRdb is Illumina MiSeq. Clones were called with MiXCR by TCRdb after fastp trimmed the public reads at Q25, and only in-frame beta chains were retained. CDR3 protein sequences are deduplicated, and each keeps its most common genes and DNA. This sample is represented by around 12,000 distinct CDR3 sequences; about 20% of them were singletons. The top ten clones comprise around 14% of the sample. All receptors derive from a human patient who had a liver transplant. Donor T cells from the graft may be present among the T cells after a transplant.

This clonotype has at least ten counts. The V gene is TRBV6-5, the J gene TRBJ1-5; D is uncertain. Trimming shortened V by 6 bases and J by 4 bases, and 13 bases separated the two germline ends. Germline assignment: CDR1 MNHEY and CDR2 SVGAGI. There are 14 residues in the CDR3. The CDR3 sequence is CASRSLDGNQPQHF. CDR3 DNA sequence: TGTGCCAGCAGGTCCCTCGACGGTAATCAGCCCCAGCATTTT.

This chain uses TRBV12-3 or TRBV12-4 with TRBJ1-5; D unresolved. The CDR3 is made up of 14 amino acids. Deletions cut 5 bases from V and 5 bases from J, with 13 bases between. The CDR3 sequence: CASSHGGYHQPQHF. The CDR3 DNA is TGTGCCAGCAGTCACGGCGGATACCATCAGCCCCAGCATTTT.

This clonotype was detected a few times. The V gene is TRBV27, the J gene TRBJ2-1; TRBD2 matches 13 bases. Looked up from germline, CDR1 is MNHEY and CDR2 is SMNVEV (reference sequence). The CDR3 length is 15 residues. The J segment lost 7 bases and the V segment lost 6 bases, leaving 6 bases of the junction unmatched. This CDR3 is CASRLGLAGVNEQFF. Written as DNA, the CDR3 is TGTGCCAGCAGACTTGGACTAGCGGGAGTAAATGAGCAGTTCTTC.

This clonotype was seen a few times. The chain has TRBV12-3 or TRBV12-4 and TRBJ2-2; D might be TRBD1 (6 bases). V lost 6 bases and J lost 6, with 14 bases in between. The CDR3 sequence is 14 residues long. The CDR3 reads CASRGKTGSGELFF. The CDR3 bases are TGTGCCAGCAGGGGAAAAACAGGGTCCGGGGAGCTGTTTTTT.

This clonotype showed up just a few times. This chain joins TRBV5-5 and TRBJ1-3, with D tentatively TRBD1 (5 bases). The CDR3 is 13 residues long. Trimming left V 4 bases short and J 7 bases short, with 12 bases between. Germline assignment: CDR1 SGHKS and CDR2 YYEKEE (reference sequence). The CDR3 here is CASSRRGVNTIYF. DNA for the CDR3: TGTGCCAGCAGCCGTCGAGGGGTCAACACCATATATTTT.

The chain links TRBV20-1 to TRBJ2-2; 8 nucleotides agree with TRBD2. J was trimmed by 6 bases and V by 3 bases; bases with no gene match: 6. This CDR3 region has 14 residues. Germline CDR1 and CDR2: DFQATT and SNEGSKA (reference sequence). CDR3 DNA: TGCAGTGCTAGCGGGAGGGCCCTCGCCGGGGAGCTGTTTTTT. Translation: CSASGRALAGELFF.

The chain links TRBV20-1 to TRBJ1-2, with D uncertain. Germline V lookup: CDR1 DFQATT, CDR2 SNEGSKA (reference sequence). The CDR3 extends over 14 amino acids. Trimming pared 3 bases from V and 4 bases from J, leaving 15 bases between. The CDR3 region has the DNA TGCAGTGCTAGCCGGGATCAAGACCTCTATGGCTACACCTTC. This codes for CSASRDQDLYGYTF.

CDR3 sequence (DNA): TGTGCCAGCAGAGGACAGGGGAGAGAGACCCAGTACTTC. Its protein is CASRGQGRETQYF. The genes are TRBV25-1 and TRBJ2-5, with 9 bases fitting TRBD1. Germline V CDR1 and CDR2: MGHDK, SYGVNS. V was clipped by 6 bases and J by 4 bases; unmatched bases: 3. The CDR3 spans 13 residues.

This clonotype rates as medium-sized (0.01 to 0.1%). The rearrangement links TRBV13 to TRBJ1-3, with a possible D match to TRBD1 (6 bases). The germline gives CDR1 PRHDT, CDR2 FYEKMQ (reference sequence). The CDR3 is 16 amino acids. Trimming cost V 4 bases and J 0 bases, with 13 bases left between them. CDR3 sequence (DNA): TGTGCCAGCAGCTCGCGCAAGGACAGCTCTGGAAACACCATATATTTT. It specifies CASSSRKDSSGNTIYF.

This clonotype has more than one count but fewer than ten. The CDR3 protein is CASSTGDRDKVSRTF. CDR3 nucleotide sequence: TGTGCCAGCAGCACCGGAGACCGGGACAAGGTTAGTCGCACCTTC. The J gene is TRBJ1-2, the V gene TRBV9; perhaps TRBD1 as D (6 bases). CDR1 and CDR2 from the germline V gene are SGDLS and YYNGEE. CDR3 size: 15 residues. Trimming took off 4 bases at V and 13 bases at J, with 26 bases between the two ends. Full variable domain (rest looked up from reference TRBV9 and TRBJ1-2): DSGVTQTPKHLITATGQRVTLRCSPRSGDLSVYWYQQSLDQGLQFLIQYYNGEERAKGNILERFSAQQFPDLHSELNLSSLELGDSALYFCASSTGDRDKVSRTFGSGTRLTVV.

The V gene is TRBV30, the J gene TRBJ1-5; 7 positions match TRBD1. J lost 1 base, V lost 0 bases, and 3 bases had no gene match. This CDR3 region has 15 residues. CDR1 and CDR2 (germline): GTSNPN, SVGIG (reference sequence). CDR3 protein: CAWSVTGESNQPQHF. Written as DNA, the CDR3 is TGTGCCTGGAGTGTAACAGGGGAAAGCAATCAGCCCCAGCATTTT.

The CDR3, as DNA: TGTGCCAGCAGTTTGATGGGTGATAGCGGTGATACGCAGTATTTT. Its translation: CASSLMGDSGDTQYF. The gene calls are TRBV12-3 or TRBV12-4 and TRBJ2-3; D is perhaps TRBD2 (6 bases). V dropped 3 bases and J dropped 6 bases, with 16 bases sitting between them. This CDR3 is 15 amino acids long.

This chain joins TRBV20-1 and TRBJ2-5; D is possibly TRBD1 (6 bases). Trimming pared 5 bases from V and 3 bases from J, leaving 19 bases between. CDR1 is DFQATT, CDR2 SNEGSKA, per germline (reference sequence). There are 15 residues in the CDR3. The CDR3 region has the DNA TGCAGTGCTCTAGGGAGTCCAGGGGACGAAGAGACCCAGTACTTC. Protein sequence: CSALGSPGDEETQYF.

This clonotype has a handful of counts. CDR3 sequence reads: CATASWGGVVTDTQYF. DNA for the CDR3: TGTGCCACCGCCTCCTGGGGGGGAGTGGTCACAGATACGCAGTATTTT. The rearrangement joins TRBV15 to TRBJ2-3; the match to TRBD2 covers 7 bases. V lost 8 bases and J lost 2; bases outside the gene matches: 13. The germline V gene encodes CDR1 LNHNV and CDR2 YYDKDF (reference sequence). The CDR3 is made up of 16 amino acids.

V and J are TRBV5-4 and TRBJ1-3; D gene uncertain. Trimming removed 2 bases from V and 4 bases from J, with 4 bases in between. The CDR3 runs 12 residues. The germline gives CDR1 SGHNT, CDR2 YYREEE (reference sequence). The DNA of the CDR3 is TGTGCCAGCAGCTTCAGGGGAAACACCATATATTTT. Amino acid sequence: CASSFRGNTIYF.

The CDR3: CASSLAPAGGETQYF. The DNA for the CDR3 is TGTGCCAGCAGCTTAGCTCCAGCGGGGGGAGAGACCCAGTACTTC. This chain connects TRBV7-2 to TRBJ2-5, with 9 bases identical to TRBD2. CDR3 length: 15 amino acids. CDR1 and CDR2 from the germline V gene are SGHTA and FQGNSA. Losses at the gene ends were 0 bases for V and 4 bases for J; bases not matched to a gene: 3.

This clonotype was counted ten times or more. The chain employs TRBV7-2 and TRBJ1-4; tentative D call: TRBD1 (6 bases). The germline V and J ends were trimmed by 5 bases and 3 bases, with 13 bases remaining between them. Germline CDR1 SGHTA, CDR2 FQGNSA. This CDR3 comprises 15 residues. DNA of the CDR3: TGTGCCAGCAGCAGGGGGGGCATAGCTAATGAAAAACTGTTTTTT. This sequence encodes CASSRGGIANEKLFF.

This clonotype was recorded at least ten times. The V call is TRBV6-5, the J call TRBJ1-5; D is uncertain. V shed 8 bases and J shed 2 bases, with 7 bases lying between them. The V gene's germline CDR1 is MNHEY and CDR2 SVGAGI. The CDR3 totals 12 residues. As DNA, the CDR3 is TGTGCCAGCGGCTCCCGCAATCAGCCCCAGCATTTT. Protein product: CASGSRNQPQHF.

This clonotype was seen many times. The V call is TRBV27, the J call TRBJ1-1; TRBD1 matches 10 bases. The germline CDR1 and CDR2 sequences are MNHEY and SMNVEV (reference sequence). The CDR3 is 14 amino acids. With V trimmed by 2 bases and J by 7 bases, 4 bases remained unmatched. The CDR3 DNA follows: TGTGCCAGCAGTTTAGACAGGGACAGGGGTGAAGCTTTCTTT. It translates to CASSLDRDRGEAFF.

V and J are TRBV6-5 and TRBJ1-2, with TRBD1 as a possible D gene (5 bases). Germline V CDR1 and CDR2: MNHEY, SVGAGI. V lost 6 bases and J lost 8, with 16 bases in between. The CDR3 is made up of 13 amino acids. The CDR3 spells CASSLLIEGGYTF. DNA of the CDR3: TGTGCCAGCAGCCTACTAATCGAGGGGGGCTACACCTTC.

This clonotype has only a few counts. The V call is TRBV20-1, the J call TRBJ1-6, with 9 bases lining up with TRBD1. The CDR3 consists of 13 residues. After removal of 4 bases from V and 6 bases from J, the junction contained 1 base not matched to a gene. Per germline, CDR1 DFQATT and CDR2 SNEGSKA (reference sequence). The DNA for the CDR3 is TGCAGTGCTACGACAGGGGGTAATTCACCCCTCCACTTT. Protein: CSATTGGNSPLHF.

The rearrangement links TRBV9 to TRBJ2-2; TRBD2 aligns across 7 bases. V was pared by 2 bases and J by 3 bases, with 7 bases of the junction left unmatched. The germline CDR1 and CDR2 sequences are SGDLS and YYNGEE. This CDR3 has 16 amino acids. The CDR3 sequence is CASSVSWGGDTGELFF. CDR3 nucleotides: TGTGCCAGCAGCGTCTCCTGGGGGGGGGACACCGGGGAGCTGTTTTTT.

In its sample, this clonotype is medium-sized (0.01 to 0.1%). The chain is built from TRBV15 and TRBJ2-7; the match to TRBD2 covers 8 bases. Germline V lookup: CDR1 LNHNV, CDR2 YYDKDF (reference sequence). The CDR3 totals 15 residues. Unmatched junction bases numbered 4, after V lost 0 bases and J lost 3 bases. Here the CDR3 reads CATSRETGGSYEQYF. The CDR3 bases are TGTGCCACCAGCAGAGAAACGGGAGGGAGCTACGAGCAGTACTTC.

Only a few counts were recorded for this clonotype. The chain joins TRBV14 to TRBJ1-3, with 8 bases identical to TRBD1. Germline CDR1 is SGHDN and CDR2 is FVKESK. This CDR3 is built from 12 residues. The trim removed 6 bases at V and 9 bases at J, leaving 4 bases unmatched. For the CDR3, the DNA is TGTGCCAGCAGACCCACAGGGGGCACCATATATTTT. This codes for CASRPTGGTIYF.

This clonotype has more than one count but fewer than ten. The CDR3 reads CASSVGAGTSGYEQYF. The DNA for the CDR3 is TGTGCCAGCAGCGTAGGAGCAGGAACCTCGGGATACGAGCAGTACTTC. The chain employs TRBV9 and TRBJ2-7; D might be TRBD2 (5 bases). CDR1 and CDR2 (germline): SGDLS, YYNGEE. V was pared by 0 bases and J by 4 bases, with 17 bases between. The CDR3 has 16 amino acids.

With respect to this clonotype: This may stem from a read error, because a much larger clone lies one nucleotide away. The CDR3 reads CAISRQDNEQIF. CDR3 DNA sequence: TGTGCCATCAGCAGACAGGACAATGAGCAGATCTTC. J is TRBJ2-1 and V is TRBV10-3; D might be TRBD1 (6 bases). CDR3 length: 12 amino acids. Germline CDR1 and CDR2: ENHRY and SYGVKD.